The 18 T cell receptor beta chains below come from one sample, sequenced in a study of metastatic and nonmetastatic thyroid tumors. No patient received treatment before thyroid surgery. TCRdb re-processed the PCR reads through MiXCR. The sample lists some 15,000 clones; about 25% were seen once. The specimen sequenced was adjacent normal tissue. All receptors come from a female donor with papillary thyroid cancer or a benign thyroid nodule (not recorded which). Some clones in this sample may be carry-over from other donors' samples.

The chain couples TRBV6-6 to TRBJ2-7; D is uncertain. V was clipped by 0 bases and J by 0 bases, with 9 bases between them. In germline, CDR1 is MNHNY, CDR2 SVGAGI (reference sequence). The length of the CDR3 is 15 residues. The CDR3 bases are TGTGCCAGCAGTTACTCTCTTCCCTACTCCTACGAGCAGTACTTC. Encoded protein: CASSYSLPYSYEQYF.

The chain's CDR3 is CASSENQGDTEAFF. In DNA, the CDR3 is TGTGCCAGCTCAGAAAACCAGGGGGACACTGAAGCTTTCTTT. This chain joins TRBV18 and TRBJ1-1, with 7 bases identical to TRBD1. Germline CDR1 and CDR2: KGHSH and LQKENI. V shed 5 bases and J 3 bases; nucleotides not matched to a gene: 6. The CDR3 extends over 14 amino acids.

This clone was counted only a few times. The chain has TRBV6-2 or TRBV6-3 and TRBJ2-1; D remains unclear. Germline V gives CDR1 MNHEY, CDR2 SVGEGT. The CDR3 contains 14 residues. V was clipped by 5 bases and J by 1 base, with 9 bases between them. CDR3 amino acids: CASSPPRSYNEQFF. The CDR3 bases are TGTGCCAGCAGTCCGCCCCGATCCTACAATGAGCAGTTCTTC.

This chain links TRBV20-1 with TRBJ1-2; D not certain. The CDR3 has 14 amino acids. Germline V gene data show CDR1 as DFQATT and CDR2 as SNEGSKA (reference sequence). V lost 4 bases and J lost 0, with 12 bases in between. Here the CDR3 reads CSATLRRPNYGYTF. The CDR3 bases are TGCAGTGCTACCCTTCGGAGGCCTAACTATGGCTACACCTTC.

This chain connects TRBV7-9 to TRBJ2-7; D gene ambiguous. This CDR3 is 15 amino acids long. The V end was cut by 3 bases, the J end by 1 base, with 13 bases between. Germline V CDR1 and CDR2: SEHNR, FQNEAQ (reference sequence). CDR3 amino acids: CASSFGGFGSYEQYF. The CDR3, as DNA: TGTGCCAGCAGCTTTGGTGGGTTTGGTTCCTACGAGCAGTACTTC.

This chain uses TRBV2 with TRBJ1-3; 9 bases line up with TRBD1. After removal of 6 bases from V and 0 bases from J, the junction contained 3 bases not matched to a gene. The germline V gene has CDR1 SNHLY and CDR2 FYNNEI. This CDR3 spans 15 amino acids. CDR3 residues: CASRDRGSSGNTIYF. The CDR3 DNA reads TGTGCCAGCAGAGACAGGGGGAGCTCTGGAAACACCATATATTTT.

This clone showed up just a few times. The chain combines TRBV10-2 with TRBJ2-6, with 10 bases identical to TRBD1. Trimming at V came to 6 bases and at J to 0 bases, leaving 5 bases not matched to a gene. Germline V gene sequence: CDR1 WSHSY, CDR2 SAAADI. There are 17 residues in the CDR3. The CDR3 coding sequence is TGCGCCAGCAGAGGACAGGGGGTGGGCTCTGGGGCCAACGTCCTGACTTTC. Protein sequence: CASRGQGVGSGANVLTF.

This clone was counted between two and nine times. As DNA, the CDR3 is TGTGCCAGCACCCTCGGGACTGATTCTGAAGCTTTCTTT. It specifies CASTLGTDSEAFF. This chain joins TRBV2 and TRBJ1-1; D may be TRBD1 (5 bases). V lost 7 bases, J lost 6 bases, and 15 bases lay in between. The CDR3 runs to 13 residues. Germline CDR1 reads SNHLY; CDR2 reads FYNNEI.

The V and J genes are TRBV11-3 and TRBJ1-2; D is possibly TRBD1 (6 bases). The CDR3 spans 14 residues. The V gene's germline CDR1 is SGHNT and CDR2 YENEEA. V was cut by 5 bases and J by 4 bases, with 14 bases left in between. The CDR3 is CASSKQEGVYGYTF. The CDR3 coding sequence is TGTGCCAGCAGCAAGCAAGAGGGGGTCTATGGCTACACCTTC.

This clone turned up a few times. V is TRBV6-2 or TRBV6-3 and J is TRBJ1-2, with D hard to call. V was cut by 2 bases and J by 3 bases, with 10 bases left in between. The length of the CDR3 is 14 residues. The germline V gene encodes CDR1 MNHEY and CDR2 SVGEGT. The DNA of the CDR3 is TGTGCCAGCAGTTACCCCGACGGGCACTATGGCTACACCTTC. Its protein product is CASSYPDGHYGYTF.

Only a few counts were recorded for this clone. The chain combines TRBV12-3 or TRBV12-4 with TRBJ2-7, with D hard to call. The CDR3 covers 13 residues. V was shortened by 6 bases and J by 3 bases, with 12 bases between the two germline ends. The CDR3 protein is CASRSDSFYEQYF. CDR3 DNA sequence: TGTGCCAGCAGGTCCGACTCTTTCTACGAGCAGTACTTC.

The V gene is TRBV2, the J gene TRBJ2-3, with TRBD1 as a possible D gene (5 bases). This CDR3 is built from 13 residues. V lost 6 bases and J 2 bases, leaving 9 bases between the germline ends. Germline-derived CDR1 and CDR2 are SNHLY and FYNNEI. The CDR3 is CASRGPITDTQYF. The CDR3 nucleotides are TGTGCCAGCAGGGGGCCAATCACAGATACGCAGTATTTT.

The chain combines TRBV20-1 with TRBJ2-1; D is possibly TRBD2 (5 bases). V dropped 6 bases and J dropped 9 bases, with 18 bases sitting between them. Per the germline V gene, CDR1 is DFQATT and CDR2 is SNEGSKA (reference sequence). The CDR3 is 13 residues long. CDR3: CSAPHLGATEQFF. The CDR3 coding sequence is TGCAGTGCCCCCCATTTGGGAGCTACTGAGCAGTTCTTC.

This clone was detected ten times or more. The chain combines TRBV6-5 with TRBJ2-7, with 10 positions matching TRBD2. V shed 4 bases and J 3 bases; nucleotides not matched to a gene: 9. The CDR3 totals 16 residues. CDR1 and CDR2 (germline): MNHEY, SVGAGI. CDR3 DNA: TGTGCCAGCAGTTCCTACTCCGGGACTAGCGTCTACGAGCAGTACTTC. Translated: CASSSYSGTSVYEQYF.

The chain is built from TRBV20-1 and TRBJ2-3; possible D gene TRBD2, 6 bases. The CDR3 spans 12 residues. Trimming stripped 4 bases from V and 4 bases from J, with 9 bases between. Per germline, CDR1 DFQATT and CDR2 SNEGSKA (reference sequence). The CDR3 loop is CSAKPGADTQYF. In DNA, the CDR3 is TGCAGTGCTAAGCCGGGGGCAGATACGCAGTATTTT.

The chain recombines TRBV20-1 with TRBJ1-2; D possibly corresponds to TRBD1 (6 bases). In germline, CDR1 is DFQATT, CDR2 SNEGSKA (reference sequence). CDR3 length: 12 residues. Trimming cost V 5 bases and J 8 bases, with 15 bases left between them. This chain's CDR3 is CSARTGSWGYTF. CDR3 in DNA: TGCAGTGCTCGTACAGGGTCCTGGGGCTACACCTTC.

This chain links TRBV20-1 with TRBJ2-2; 9 nucleotides agree with TRBD1. The CDR3 runs 14 residues. The germline CDR1 and CDR2 sequences are DFQATT and SNEGSKA (reference sequence). V trimming: 1 base; J trimming: 3 bases; junction bases outside the gene matches: 0. The CDR3 here is CSARGTGDTGELFF. CDR3 bases: TGCAGTGCTAGAGGGACAGGGGACACCGGGGAGCTGTTTTTT.

This clone was seen only a few times. This sequence joins TRBV12-3 or TRBV12-4 and TRBJ2-3; TRBD1 aligns across 9 bases. V lost 3 bases, J lost 5 bases, and 0 bases stayed unmatched. This CDR3 comprises 13 residues. The CDR3 bases are TGTGCCAGCAGTTTGGGACAGGGAGATACGCAGTATTTT. Amino acid sequence: CASSLGQGDTQYF.